The 8 T cell receptor beta chains reported below all come from one sample, sequenced in a study of T cells in Graves' hyperthyroidism and ophthalmopathy. From RNA transcripts, TCR beta CDR3 regions were amplified. A first-round RT-PCR of the TCR CDR3 used the HTBI primer set. TCRdb called the multiplex PCR reads again in MiXCR, with one record for every CDR3 protein. The sample has 370,000 or so distinct CDR3 sequences, roughly 14% seen once. Sequencing input: blood. These TCRs come from a young woman with Graves' hyperthyroidism that later progressed to Graves' ophthalmopathy.

This clonotype came up many times. The genes are TRBV2 and TRBJ2-1; TRBD1 matches at 8 bases. This CDR3 is 14 amino acids long. CDR1 and CDR2 (germline): SNHLY, FYNNEI. V was pared by 6 bases and J by 6 bases, with 7 bases of the junction left unmatched. In nucleotides, the CDR3 is TGTGCCAGCAGATCCGGACAGGGACTCAATGAGCAGTTCTTC. Translating it yields CASRSGQGLNEQFF. The variable domain in full, with the rest retrieved from reference TRBV2 and TRBJ2-1, is EPEVTQTPSHQVTQMGQEVILRCVPISNHLYFYWYRQILGQKVEFLVSFYNNEISEKSEIFDDQFSVERPDGSNFTLKIRSTKLEDSAMYFCASRSGQGLNEQFFGPGTRLTVL.

Details on this clonotype: A much larger clone is a single base away; this may be a read error. This sequence joins TRBV15 and TRBJ2-1; 13 positions agree with TRBD2. V trimming: 4 bases; J trimming: 11 bases; junction bases outside the gene matches: 11. Germline lookup yields CDR1 LNHNV and CDR2 YYDKDF (reference sequence). This CDR3 comprises 16 residues. The CDR3 DNA follows: TGTGCCACCAGCAAACTAGCGGGAGGGGAGAGGAATAAGCAGTTCTTC. This sequence encodes CATSKLAGGERNKQFF.

The table lists this clonotype with a few counts. This chain uses TRBV28 with TRBJ1-6, with TRBD1 identical over 9 bases. The CDR3 is made up of 14 amino acids. V dropped 5 bases and J dropped 8; count of bases not matched to a gene: 4. Germline V gene sequence: CDR1 MDHEN, CDR2 SYDVKM. The CDR3 coding sequence is TGTGCCAGCAGTAGGGACAGGGAGGATTCACCCCTCCACTTT. This gives the protein CASSRDREDSPLHF.

This clonotype was observed at least ten times. The chain is built from TRBV12-3 or TRBV12-4 and TRBJ2-3; TRBD2 agrees at 7 bases. The CDR3 has 15 residues. V dropped 1 base and J dropped 7; count of bases not matched to a gene: 8. The CDR3 coding sequence is TGTGCCAGCAGTTTAGGGCGGGAGTCCGCTAATACGCAGTATTTT. Encoded protein: CASSLGRESANTQYF.

This clonotype was seen repeatedly, ten times or more. V and J are TRBV20-1 and TRBJ1-6, with 8 bases identical to TRBD1. Per the germline V gene, CDR1 is DFQATT and CDR2 is SNEGSKA (reference sequence). V gave up 3 bases and J gave up 10 bases; unmatched junction bases: 5. The CDR3 spans 13 residues. The CDR3 bases are TGCAGTGCTAGGGACAGGGCCGGGTCACCCCTCCACTTT. Its protein is CSARDRAGSPLHF.

This clonotype has more than one count but fewer than ten. This chain joins TRBV4-1 and TRBJ2-7; D assignment may be TRBD1 or TRBD2 (5 bases each). The V gene lost 1 base and the J gene lost 6 bases, with 19 bases spanning the gap. The CDR3 runs 16 residues. In germline, CDR1 is MGHRA, CDR2 YSYEKL. CDR3 residues: CASSQATGWDRGEQYF. The DNA of the CDR3 is TGCGCCAGCAGCCAAGCCACGGGATGGGACCGAGGCGAGCAGTACTTC.

This clonotype was observed many times. CDR3 in DNA: TGTGCCAGCAGCCAAGGTTACGGACTAGCGGGAGGTTACGAGCAGTACTTC. Translation gives CASSQGYGLAGGYEQYF. The rearrangement uses TRBV4-2 and TRBJ2-7, with 14 bases identical to TRBD2. Per the germline V gene, CDR1 is LGHNA and CDR2 is YNFKEQ. The CDR3 covers 17 residues. Germline trimming cut 1 base from V and 4 bases from J; bases unmatched to any gene: 6.

The J gene is TRBJ1-4, the V gene TRBV6-2 or TRBV6-3; D possibly corresponds to TRBD1 (5 bases). The CDR3 has 14 residues. CDR1 is MNHEY and CDR2 is SVGEGT in the germline V gene. Trimming cost V 6 bases and J 11 bases, with 19 bases left between them. The CDR3 DNA reads TGTGCCAGCAGCTCCGGGACCCTCTTTGAGAAACTGTTTTTT. As protein: CASSSGTLFEKLFF.